The rows below give T cell receptor beta chains drawn from one sample of a study of cytomegalovirus exposure and HLA in healthy donors. Only in-frame clones appear in the TCRdb table, and some are missing; sequencing was by immunoSEQ multiplex PCR. The sample table sets out roughly 88,000 clones. The sequencing sample was made of PBMCs. The receptor set was obtained from a man aged 45 to 65 in good health and CMV-seropositive. CDR3s leave out the opening cysteine and the closing phenylalanine or tryptophan.

cdr3_length v_call cdr3_aa
15 TRBV10-2 ASSAATSGNLQETQY
12 TRBV27 ASSGTGGNYGYT
15 TRBV19 ASSRLAGGTSTDTQY
13 TRBV9 ASSVHRDSLYGYT
12 TRBV6-1 ASSESRRGDEQY
11 TRBV4-1 ASSQDPAGELF
13 TRBV7-2 ASSAGSGSWQPQH
12 TRBV5-6 ASSLAGHSYEQY
13 TRBV18 ASSPPGASKETQY
15 TRBV4-1 ASSQDSSGSRLGGYT
11 TRBV30 AQANSSYNEQF
11 TRBV7-3 ASSLRQNTEAF
13 TRBV6-6 ASSSGQSSNYGYT
12 TRBV19 ASRRETSGNTIY
16 TRBV14 ASSHTGLAKSSYNEQF
11 TRBV28 ASSQGQSYEQY
10 TRBV30 AWGTSGYEQY
15 TRBV4-3 ASSHPQAGANTGELF
14 TRBV4-3 ASSQDHRGTRETQY
13 TRBV6-6 ASSDRDRTLHGYT
14 TRBV4-3 ASSQSGTGAGDTQY
10 TRBV27 ASSSVGYGYT